The T cell receptor (beta chain) described here comes from a study of control samples from healthy donors and cancer patients. The method was immunoSEQ multiplex PCR; TCRdb's version includes in-frame clones alone and lacks a portion of them. The sample has 120,000 or so clones; roughly 88% are singletons. The CDR3 covers 15 residues. Trimming cost V 1 base and J 5 bases, with 12 bases left between them. Looked up from germline, CDR1 is LNHDA and CDR2 is SQIVND (reference sequence). The chain combines TRBV19 with TRBJ2-1; the D gene is possibly TRBD1 (6 bases). The sequence was collected from a woman aged 55-70 years with lung cancer. Material for sequencing was PBMCs. CDR3 sequence reads: CASSIVQGSNNEQFF. The CDR3 DNA is TGTGCCAGTAGTATAGTTCAGGGGAGCAACAATGAGCAGTTCTTC.